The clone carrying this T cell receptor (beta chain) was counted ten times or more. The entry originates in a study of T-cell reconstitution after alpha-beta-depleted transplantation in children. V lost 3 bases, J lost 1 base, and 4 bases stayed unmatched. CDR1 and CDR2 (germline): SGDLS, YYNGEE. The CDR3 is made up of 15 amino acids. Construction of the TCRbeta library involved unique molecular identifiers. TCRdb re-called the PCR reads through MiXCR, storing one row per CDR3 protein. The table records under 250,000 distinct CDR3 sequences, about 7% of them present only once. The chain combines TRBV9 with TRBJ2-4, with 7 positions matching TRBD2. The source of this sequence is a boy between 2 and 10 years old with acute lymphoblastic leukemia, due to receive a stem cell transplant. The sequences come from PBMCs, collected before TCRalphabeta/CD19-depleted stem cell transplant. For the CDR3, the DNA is TGTGCCAGCAGCGGAGGACTAGACGCCAAAAACATTCAGTACTTC. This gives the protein CASSGGLDAKNIQYF.